The clone carrying this TCR beta chain was detected only a few times. The target antigen is unknown. TCRdb re-called the reads with MiXCR, one entry per CDR3 protein. The sample contains under 450,000 distinct CDR3 sequences, roughly 34% of which appear only once. This sample was taken from a study of T cell repertoires in cytomegalovirus infection. Study in general: Recently identified HLA-C-restricted CMV epitopes were used, and well-studied HLA-B-restricted CMV epitopes were used as well. Signatures in public TCR beta sequences pointed to both CMV infection and matching HLA type.

The V and J ends lost 3 bases and 7 bases respectively, with 10 bases between them. The CDR3 extends over 13 amino acids. Germline values: CDR1 SGHAT, CDR2 FQNNGV. Findings and limits, study-wide: People with CMV and the relevant HLA were identified by cumulative public TCR beta family frequency. What dominated the ex vivo response were HLA-C-restricted CMV-specific TCR beta clonotypes.

Sequenced here: cultured PBMCs, sampled from culture after CMV antigen stimulation. This clonotype was obtained from a human donor in good health (CMV status not recorded). Some clones in this sample may be carry-over from other donors' samples. This sequence joins TRBV11-2 and TRBJ1-5; D is undetermined. CDR3 in amino acids: CASSLRRGQPQHF. In DNA, the CDR3 is TGTGCCAGCAGCTTGCGGCGCGGCCAGCCCCAGCATTTT.